The 8 T cell receptor beta chains given below trace back to one sample, sequenced in a study of T cells in Graves' hyperthyroidism and ophthalmopathy. Amplified regions were TCR beta CDR3 sequences from RNA transcripts. An initial round of RT-PCR targeting the TCR CDR3 relied on the HTBI primer set. Via MiXCR, TCRdb re-called the multiplex PCR reads, giving one row per CDR3 protein. The sample holds 250,000 to 300,000 distinct CDR3 sequences; approximately 15% are singletons and the top ten take 7% to 9%. Sequencing input: blood. These receptors were collected from a woman aged 40-49 years with Graves' hyperthyroidism.

The chain joins TRBV24-1 to TRBJ2-1; D possibly corresponds to TRBD1 (5 bases). The CDR3 is 17 residues long. The V end lost 4 bases, the J end lost 8 bases, and 23 bases lay between the germline ends. Germline V gene sequence: CDR1 KGHDR, CDR2 SFDVKD. CDR3 loop: CATSDRPGRNPRDEQFF. CDR3 nucleotides: TGTGCCACCAGTGACCGCCCAGGGCGGAACCCTAGGGATGAGCAGTTCTTC.

This clonotype turned up a few times. The CDR3 spells CASSLPGTSGSSYNEQFF. The CDR3 DNA is TGTGCCAGCAGCTTACCCGGGACTAGCGGGAGCTCCTACAATGAGCAGTTCTTC. J is TRBJ2-1 and V is TRBV7-9; 14 bases line up with TRBD2. V shed 2 bases and J 0 bases; nucleotides not matched to a gene: 3. Looked up from germline, CDR1 is SEHNR and CDR2 is FQNEAQ (reference sequence). The CDR3 sequence is 18 residues long.

Ten or more counts support this clonotype. This sequence joins TRBV7-9 and TRBJ1-1, with 8 bases lining up with TRBD1. This CDR3 has 13 amino acids. The V segment lost 5 bases and the J segment 7 bases; nucleotides outside the gene matches: 6. Germline CDR1 reads SEHNR; CDR2 reads FQNEAQ (reference sequence). CDR3 DNA: TGTGCCAGCAGCCTGGACAGGGCGGATGAAGCTTTCTTT. Its protein is CASSLDRADEAFF.

The sample holds many counts of this clonotype. V is TRBV9 and J is TRBJ2-1, with 10 bases lining up with TRBD2. CDR1 and CDR2 (germline): SGDLS, YYNGEE. After removal of 4 bases from V and 2 bases from J, the junction contained 18 bases not matched to a gene. The CDR3 is 20 residues long. CDR3 coding DNA: TGTGCCAGCAGCCCCCTATATTCCCCCAAGCGGGAGGGGACCTACAATGAGCAGTTCTTC. The encoded protein is CASSPLYSPKREGTYNEQFF.

This clonotype was recorded a few times. The chain links TRBV5-1 to TRBJ2-3, with D perhaps matching TRBD1 (6 bases). CDR3 length: 14 amino acids. Germline V CDR1 and CDR2: SGHRS, YFSETQ. V lost 0 bases and J 5 bases, leaving 10 bases between the germline ends. The CDR3 reads CASSLDGGRDTQYF. For the CDR3, the DNA is TGCGCCAGCAGCTTGGATGGGGGCCGAGATACGCAGTATTTT.

This clonotype turned up a few times. The chain is built from TRBV20-1 and TRBJ2-3; TRBD2 matches at 8 bases. The length of the CDR3 is 15 residues. V lost 4 bases, J lost 6 bases, and 12 bases stayed unmatched. Germline V CDR1 and CDR2: DFQATT, SNEGSKA (reference sequence). The CDR3 DNA is TGCAGTGCTACCAAGGGTAGCGGGACCCCCGATACGCAGTATTTT. Its translation: CSATKGSGTPDTQYF.

This clonotype was seen at least ten times. The rearrangement uses TRBV7-8 and TRBJ1-5, with 10 bases that match TRBD1. V gave up 3 bases and J gave up 6 bases; unmatched junction bases: 2. The CDR3 loop spans 14 amino acids. CDR1 SGHVS and CDR2 FQNEAQ come from the germline V gene. The DNA for the CDR3 is TGTGCCAGCAGCTTGGGACAGGGGTTTCAGCCCCAGCATTTT. Residues: CASSLGQGFQPQHF.

The table lists this clonotype with a few counts. The V and J genes are TRBV6-1 and TRBJ2-7; the match to TRBD1 covers 11 bases. Germline V gene data show CDR1 as MNHNS and CDR2 as SASEGT. This CDR3 comprises 14 residues. The ends lost 7 bases at V and 4 bases at J; junction bases unmatched: 6. CDR3 sequence (DNA): TGTGCCAGCAAACGCGGACAGGGGGCGTACGAGCAGTACTTC. It translates to CASKRGQGAYEQYF.